This TCR beta chain was retrieved from a study of T cells in Graves' hyperthyroidism and ophthalmopathy. Study context: Blood from the periphery was taken at initial diagnosis, before any treatment.

Orbital computed tomography and thyroid ultrasound, together with serum TRAb and thyroxine and clinical symptoms, were used for diagnoses. On this clonotype: What it binds is unknown.

Amplification of TCR beta CDR3 regions used RNA as the template. HTBI primers were used for first-round RT-PCR of the TCR CDR3. TCRdb reprocessed the multiplex PCR reads via MiXCR and lists one record per CDR3 protein. The table lists roughly 700,000 distinct CDR3 sequences, 12% to 15% of them singletons, with 10% in the top ten. The CDR3 extends over 20 amino acids. Germline-derived CDR1 and CDR2 are MNHNS and SASEGT. Trimming removed 6 bases from V and 6 bases from J, with 30 bases in between. Whole-study findings and limits: It was a median 6.5 months before onset that the model predicted ophthalmopathy. Using 13 V-J features, a model discriminated ophthalmopathy from stable hyperthyroidism.

The sequence derives from a woman younger than 30 with Graves' hyperthyroidism. Sequences were obtained from blood. This rearrangement joins TRBV6-1 to TRBJ1-6, with D tentatively TRBD1 (5 bases). This CDR3 is CASSRTYRDGEFGVNSPLHF. As DNA, the CDR3 is TGTGCCAGCAGCCGAACCTACCGGGACGGTGAATTTGGGGTTAATTCACCCCTCCACTTT.